A selection of T cell receptor beta chains follows, all from one sample in a study of blood T cell repertoires in COVID-19. Sequenced by immunoSEQ multiplex PCR; TCRdb stores in-frame clones only, minus some. The sample records approximately 260,000 clones, approximately 88% being singletons. Sequencing input: PBMCs or T cells enriched from blood (not recorded which). These receptors all stem from a middle-aged woman with acute COVID-19. CDR3s include the opening cysteine and the closing phenylalanine or tryptophan. Fields, in order: D gene, V gene, clone size, J gene, CDR3 DNA, CDR3 protein. A D gene is named only where the DNA matches it firmly. Clone size is shown for a subset of rows, as once, few, many or a class of expanded clone.

>TRBD2|TRBV30|.|TRBJ2-4
TGTGCCAGGAGTAGCGGGAGTGGCAAAAACATTCAGTACTTC
CARSSGSGKNIQYF
>TRBD1|TRBV6-5|once|TRBJ1-2
TGTGCCAGCAGTCCATGGGACAGGTCGGGGGACGGCTACACCTTC
CASSPWDRSGDGYTF
>TRBD1|TRBV20-1|.|TRBJ1-1
TGCAGTGCTAGAGTGGACAGGGAAGCTTTCTTT
CSARVDREAFF
>TRBD1|TRBV5-4|.|TRBJ2-3
TGTGCCAGCAGCTTTAACAGGGGGCTGACAGATACGCAGTATTTT
CASSFNRGLTDTQYF
>TRBD1|TRBV7-9|.|TRBJ2-7
TGTGCCAGCAGCTTAGTATACAACAGGGGCTCCCACTACGAGCAGTACTTC
CASSLVYNRGSHYEQYF
>.|TRBV7-3|.|TRBJ2-3
TGTGCCAGCAGCTTAAGTAGAATCACAGATACGCAGTATTTT
CASSLSRITDTQYF
>.|TRBV28|.|TRBJ1-1
TGTGCCAGCAGTAGGGGTGACACTGAAGCTTTCTTT
CASSRGDTEAFF
>TRBD1|TRBV11-2|.|TRBJ2-5
TGTGCCAGCAGCTCCGGGACAGTCGAGACCCAGTACTTC
CASSSGTVETQYF
>TRBD2|TRBV30|.|TRBJ2-1
TGTGCCAGCGGGAGGAGCTCCTACAATGAGCAGTTCTTC
CASGRSSYNEQFF
>TRBD1|TRBV5-1|.|TRBJ2-3
TGCGCCAGCAGCTTGGTCGGACAGGGATGGAGCACAGATACGCAGTATTTT
CASSLVGQGWSTDTQYF
>TRBD1|TRBV19|.|TRBJ2-2
TGTGCCACCACCCCCCGGGGACAGGGGGTGTTCAACACCGGGGAGCTGTTTTTT
CATTPRGQGVFNTGELFF
>.|TRBV3-1/TRBV3-2|.|TRBJ2-2
TGTGCCAGCAGCCAAGTCAGCGGAGGATTCACGGCCAACACCGGGGAGCTGTTTTTT
CASSQVSGGFTANTGELFF
>TRBD2|TRBV27|.|TRBJ2-7
TGTGCCAGCAGTTTATCGGGACTAGCGGGAGGGTACTACGAGCAGTACTTC
CASSLSGLAGGYYEQYF
>TRBD2|TRBV19|.|TRBJ2-1
TGTGCCAGTAGTATAGCGGGACTAACCTACAATGAGCAGTTCTTC
CASSIAGLTYNEQFF
>.|TRBV27|.|TRBJ2-1
TGTGCCAGCTGCAGGGGCAATGAGCAGTTCTTC
CASCRGNEQFF
>.|TRBV19|.|TRBJ2-1
TGTGCCAGTAGTATAACCCAGGGCATGCTTCACAATGAGCAGTTCTTC
CASSITQGMLHNEQFF
>TRBD1|TRBV5-1|.|TRBJ1-1
TGCGCCAGCAGCAGACCGGGACAGGGGTTTTCCACTGAAGCTTTCTTT
CASSRPGQGFSTEAFF
>.|TRBV6-2/TRBV6-3|.|TRBJ2-5
TGTGCCAGCAGTTACTCCGGGGGTGGGGGAGAGACCCAGTACTTC
CASSYSGGGGETQYF
>TRBD1|TRBV5-3|.|TRBJ1-3
TGTGCCAGAAGCTTGACAGGGGGCTCCGGAAACACCATATATTTT
CARSLTGGSGNTIYF
>.|TRBV4-1|.|TRBJ2-3
TGCGCCAGCAGCCAAGATTTGGGGCGCCAAGACACAGATACGCAGTATTTT
CASSQDLGRQDTDTQYF
>.|TRBV7-9|once|TRBJ1-2
TGTGCCAGCAGCCAAGGCGGGGGGCGGCGGGATGGCTACACCTTC
CASSQGGGRRDGYTF
>.|TRBV27|.|TRBJ1-5
TGTGCCAGCAGTCAAGATTCGGGACTCCATCAGCCCCAGCATTTT
CASSQDSGLHQPQHF
>.|TRBV6-5|.|TRBJ1-1
TGTGCCAGCACCCAAGGAGCAGACACTGAAGCTTTCTTT
CASTQGADTEAFF
>.|TRBV19|.|TRBJ1-2
TGTGCCAGTAGTGGCGGGGTGGGCTACACCTTC
CASSGGVGYTF
>TRBD2|TRBV30|once|TRBJ2-1
TGTGCCTGGAGTAGGGCTAGCGGGAGGGTCAATGAGCAGTTCTTC
CAWSRASGRVNEQFF
>.|TRBV28|.|TRBJ2-5
TGTGCCAGCAGTCCCGGAGGGCTCCGAGAGACCCAGTACTTC
CASSPGGLRETQYF
>.|TRBV5-4|once|TRBJ1-2
TGTGCCAGCAGCAGGGCCGGGGGGAGTGATGGCTACACCTTC
CASSRAGGSDGYTF
>.|TRBV6-4|many|TRBJ2-2
TGTGCCACATCATCAGCGTCGGGAGACACCGGGGAGCTGTTTTTT
CATSSASGDTGELFF
>.|TRBV6-5|many|TRBJ1-5
TGTGCCAGCAGGGAGAACAGGGTGAGCAATCAGCCCCAGCATTTT
CASRENRVSNQPQHF
>TRBD1|TRBV19|.|TRBJ2-7
TGTGCCAGTAGTCAACCGGGACAGACCTACGAGCAGTACTTC
CASSQPGQTYEQYF
>TRBD1|TRBV7-9|.|TRBJ1-2
TGTGCCAGCAGCTTGGGACAGGGGTGGTATGGCTACACCTTC
CASSLGQGWYGYTF
>.|TRBV19|.|TRBJ1-1
TGTGCCAGTAGTATTCGTGGAGCGAGGACTGAAGCTTTCTTT
CASSIRGARTEAFF
>.|TRBV28|.|TRBJ1-6
TGTGCCAGCAGTTTGTCCCCAACAGTTAATCCCCACTTT
CASSLSPTVNPHF
>.|TRBV5-1|.|TRBJ2-7
TGCGCCAGCAGCCAACCCTTCGGGATGGCGGAAGAGCAGTACTTC
CASSQPFGMAEEQYF
>TRBD1|TRBV7-9|.|TRBJ1-1
TGTGCCAGCAGCGCACGGGACAGGGATGAAGCTTTCTTT
CASSARDRDEAFF
>TRBD2|TRBV19|.|TRBJ2-3
TGTGCCAGTAGTATCAACCTAGCGGGAGCGGGAGATACGCAGTATTTT
CASSINLAGAGDTQYF
>TRBD1|TRBV10-3|.|TRBJ1-1
TGTGCCATCACTAATGGACAGGGGGCACCTGAAGCTTTCTTT
CAITNGQGAPEAFF
>TRBD2|TRBV24-1|.|TRBJ2-1
TGTGCCACCAGTGATCGGGGACTAGCGGGATTTGGTGAGCAGTTCTTC
CATSDRGLAGFGEQFF
>TRBD1|TRBV19|.|TRBJ1-2
TGTGCCAGTAGTATAGGGCGTGTGGTTTTCAGGGACAGAGCTAACTATGGCTACACCTTC
CASSIGRVVFRDRANYGYTF
>TRBD2|TRBV11-3|.|TRBJ2-3
TGTGCCAGCAGCCCAGTGGGACTATGGGATAGGGCAGATACGCAGTATTTT
CASSPVGLWDRADTQYF
>.|TRBV5-1|.|TRBJ1-1
TGCGCCAGCAGTTACGTTCGACTGGGGACTCGCTCTGAAGCTTTCTTT
CASSYVRLGTRSEAFF
>TRBD2|TRBV19|.|TRBJ2-1
TGTGCCAGTAGTTCCGCTAGCGGGATGAGCTCCTACAATGAGCAGTTCTTC
CASSSASGMSSYNEQFF
>.|TRBV5-1|few|TRBJ1-1
TGCGCCAGCAGCCCCCGAATCCGGGGGAACACTGAAGCTTTCTTT
CASSPRIRGNTEAFF
>.|TRBV27|.|TRBJ2-5
TGTGCCAGCAGTCCCGTTATCGGGGGAGGAGAGACCCAGTACTTC
CASSPVIGGGETQYF
>.|TRBV10-1|.|TRBJ1-5
TGCGCCAGCAGTGAAAGGAGCTATCAGCCCCAGCATTTT
CASSERSYQPQHF
>.|TRBV7-9|.|TRBJ2-2
TGTGCCAGCAGCTTAGGGACTACAGTAGCCGGGGAGCTGTTTTTT
CASSLGTTVAGELFF
>.|TRBV28|.|TRBJ1-2
TGTGCCAGCAGTGCCAACTCTGGCTACACCTTC
CASSANSGYTF
>TRBD1|TRBV7-9|.|TRBJ2-7
TGTGCCAGCAGCTCCCCGGACAGGGGGGGCGAGCAGTACTTC
CASSSPDRGGEQYF
>TRBD2|TRBV5-4|.|TRBJ2-1
TGTGCCAGCAGCTTTAGCGGGTACTACAATGAGCAGTTCTTC
CASSFSGYYNEQFF
>.|TRBV15|.|TRBJ2-1
TGTGCCACCAGCAGAGATGGGGCAGTATGGAATGAGCAGTTCTTC
CATSRDGAVWNEQFF
>TRBD2|TRBV9|.|TRBJ2-1
TGTGCCAGCAGCGATAGCGGGACCCCGTACAATGAGCAGTTCTTC
CASSDSGTPYNEQFF
>.|TRBV13|.|TRBJ1-1
TGTGCCAGCAGTGGGGGGGTCCCTCGGGGGACTGAAGCTTTCTTT
CASSGGVPRGTEAFF
>.|TRBV19|.|TRBJ2-7
TGTGCCAGTAGTATTCTAGCGTCCGACTCCTACGAGCAGTACTTC
CASSILASDSYEQYF
>.|TRBV28|.|TRBJ2-2
TGTGCCAGCAGTGTGAACGAGGCACTGTTTTTT
CASSVNEALFF
>TRBD1|TRBV7-8|.|TRBJ1-2
TGTGCCAGCAGCTCGAGAGGGACAGTTGCTAACTATGGCTACACCTTC
CASSSRGTVANYGYTF
>.|TRBV18|once|TRBJ1-1
TGTGCCAGCTCACCAAATCATCCGACAGTAGGAATGGCTGAAGCTTTCTTT
CASSPNHPTVGMAEAFF
>TRBD2|TRBV9|.|TRBJ2-1
TGTGCCAGCAGCCCCCCAGCGGGAGGAAAGTACAATGAGCAGTTCTTC
CASSPPAGGKYNEQFF
>.|TRBV19|.|TRBJ2-1
TGTGCCAGTACCTCGACGGACAGTTTGGGTGAGCAGTTCTTC
CASTSTDSLGEQFF